The sequence of this TCR beta chain was determined in a study of cytomegalovirus exposure and HLA in healthy donors. Study information: The platform used for the roughly 130 validation repertoires matched that of the roughly 670 first-cohort repertoires, a later analysis reported.

The germline gives CDR1 SGHNT, CDR2 YENEEA. Trimming took off 4 bases at V and 13 bases at J, with 20 bases between the two ends. This CDR3 is 13 amino acids long. Whole-study results and caveats: The study flagged around 160 TCR beta chains as cytomegalovirus-associated.

As regards this clone: Its antigen is undetermined.

Some clones are missing from TCRdb's copy, which holds only in-frame ones; the method was immunoSEQ multiplex PCR. The sample holds under 200,000 clones, 80% to 90% seen once. The chain carries TRBV11-3 and TRBJ2-7; tentative D call: TRBD2 (6 bases). Input material: PBMCs. This sequence was found in a woman between 18 and 29 years old in good health and CMV-seronegative. The CDR3 here is CASSSTSGTPVYF. The CDR3 nucleotides read TGTGCCAGCAGCTCTACCTCCGGGACTCCTGTTTACTTC. Supplemented by reference TRBV11-3 and TRBJ2-7, the full variable domain reads EAGVVQSPRYKIIEKKQPVAFWCNPISGHNTLYWYLQNLGQGPELLIRYENEEAVDDSQLPKDRFSAERLKGVDSTLKIQPAELGDSAVYLCASSSTSGTPVYFGPGTRLTVT.